This is a list of T cell receptor beta chains from one sample in a study of radiotherapy plus CTLA-4 blockade in lung cancer. Only in-frame clones appear in the TCRdb table, and some are missing; sequencing was by immunoSEQ multiplex PCR. The repertoire holds about 28,000 clones, with around 79% as singletons. Here the sequenced sample was peripheral blood, taken from a patient treated with radiotherapy plus ipilimumab. These receptors all come from a human donor with non-small cell lung cancer who had stable disease on radiotherapy plus ipilimumab. The CDR3 runs from the conserved cysteine through the conserved F or W. The D gene is left open where the match is weak. Size tells how often a clone was seen (once, few, many) or the class of an expanded clone, and some rows leave it out.

d_call v_call clone_size cdr3_aa
TRBD2 TRBV11-3 NA CASSLGEGPLGETQYF
NA TRBV7-8 NA CASSPQEGRTEAFF
NA TRBV28 once CASSRTSEAFF
NA TRBV2 NA CASSRVGANYGYTF
NA TRBV10-3 NA CASRSPGDGANVLTF
NA TRBV5-8 NA CASSFLRLEIPEAFF
NA TRBV27 NA CASSSAVSYEQYF
NA TRBV9 few CASSAGPGVVPYNEQFF
NA TRBV18 NA CASSPPGGRVGSPLHF
TRBD1 TRBV15 NA CATSRVTGRAFF
NA TRBV5-1 NA CASSLEGHGTGELFF
TRBD1 TRBV28 NA CASSLRQGQAFF
NA TRBV19 NA CASSKTAHSNQPQHF
TRBD1 TRBV10-3 few CAISDTGTGFEAFF
NA TRBV7-2 NA CASSSSRSTEAFF
NA TRBV29-1 NA CSVDAQGYYGYTF
NA TRBV27 NA CASSLRGAPLHF
NA TRBV28 NA CASSLAGPTNEKLFF
NA TRBV27 NA CASSGQRTNYGYTF
NA TRBV4-2 NA CASSQGRGEDYGYTF
TRBD1 TRBV4-2 NA CASSQGPPTGRAVQPQHF
NA TRBV5-1 NA CASTRTEMNTEAFF
NA TRBV6-5 few CASSLVGGRYGYTF
NA TRBV9 NA CASSVAEYNEQFF
NA TRBV7-8 once CASSLITSLETQYF